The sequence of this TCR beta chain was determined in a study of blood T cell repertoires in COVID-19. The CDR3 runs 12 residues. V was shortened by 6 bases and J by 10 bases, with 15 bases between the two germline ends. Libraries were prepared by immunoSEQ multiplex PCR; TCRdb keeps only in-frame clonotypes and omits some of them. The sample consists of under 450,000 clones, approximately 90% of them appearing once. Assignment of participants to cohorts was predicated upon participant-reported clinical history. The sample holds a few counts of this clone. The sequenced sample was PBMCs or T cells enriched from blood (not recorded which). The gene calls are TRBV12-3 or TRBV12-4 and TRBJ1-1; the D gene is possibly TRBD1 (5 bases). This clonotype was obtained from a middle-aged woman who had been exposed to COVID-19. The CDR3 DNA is TGTGCCAGCAGGCGGACGGTCGGGGGAGCTTTCTTT. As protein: CASRRTVGGAFF.